Listed below are T cell receptor beta chains from one sample, sequenced in a study of blood T cell repertoires in COVID-19. Data came from immunoSEQ multiplex PCR; TCRdb stores just in-frame clones and leaves some out. Of 200,000 to 300,000 clones listed, about 91% are singletons. The sample consisted of peripheral blood. The receptors shown here come from a person aged 18 to 35 with COVID-19, enrolled during active disease. Each CDR3 is given with its conserved first and last residue. The order of the fields is CDR3 protein, CDR3 DNA, J gene, V gene, D gene. A D gene is named only where the DNA matches it firmly.

CASSESGTSGAEQYF TGTGCCAGCAGTGAATCCGGGACTAGCGGGGCCGAGCAGTACTTC TRBJ2-7 TRBV2 TRBD2
CASSTTSVEQYF TGTGCCAGCAGCACTACTAGCGTCGAGCAGTACTTC TRBJ2-7 TRBV12-3/TRBV12-4 TRBD2
CASSQEGGTPYNEQFF TGCGCCAGCAGCCAAGAAGGAGGGACTCCTTACAATGAGCAGTTCTTC TRBJ2-1 TRBV4-1 NA
CASSPGPGGNYEQYF TGCGCCAGCAGCCCCGGCCCCGGAGGGAATTACGAGCAGTACTTC TRBJ2-7 TRBV4-3 NA
CASSLVTGAGEQYF TGTGCCAGCAGTTTGGTGACAGGGGCCGGGGAGCAGTACTTC TRBJ2-7 TRBV28 TRBD1
CASSQDPAVYGYTF TGTGCCAGCAGCCAGGATCCGGCGGTCTATGGCTACACCTTC TRBJ1-2 TRBV4-2 NA
CATPGDPPNEKLFF TGTGCCACCCCAGGGGACCCACCTAATGAAAAACTGTTTTTT TRBJ1-4 TRBV19 NA
CASSIRGGAEVTQYF TGTGCCAGTAGTATTAGGGGGGGCGCGGAGGTGACCCAGTACTTC TRBJ2-5 TRBV19 NA
CAWSVEGYGYTF TGTGCCTGGAGTGTAGAGGGTTATGGCTACACCTTC TRBJ1-2 TRBV30 NA
CASSGGTGDEKLFF TGTGCCAGCAGTGGTGGGACAGGGGATGAAAAACTGTTTTTT TRBJ1-4 TRBV2 TRBD1
CASSPGQGNTEAFF TGTGCCAGCAGCCCCGGACAGGGAAACACTGAAGCTTTCTTT TRBJ1-1 TRBV11-2 TRBD1
CASSPTLAGGPNEQYF TGTGCCAGCAGTCCTACCCTAGCGGGAGGGCCTAACGAGCAGTACTTC TRBJ2-7 TRBV7-9 TRBD2
CASSLLQLSSYEQYF TGCGCCAGCAGCTTGTTACAGCTGAGCTCCTACGAGCAGTACTTC TRBJ2-7 TRBV5-1 NA
CASSLFSGRETQYF TGCGCCAGCAGCTTGTTTTCCGGGAGAGAGACCCAGTACTTC TRBJ2-5 TRBV5-1 NA
CASSLELAGPYNEQFF TGTGCCAGCAGCTTAGAACTAGCGGGACCCTACAATGAGCAGTTCTTC TRBJ2-1 TRBV7-3 TRBD2
CASSLGSGVNQPQHF TGCGCCAGCAGCTTGGGGAGCGGGGTAAATCAGCCCCAGCATTTT TRBJ1-5 TRBV5-1 NA
CASTNQNEQYF TGTGCCAGCACGAATCAGAACGAGCAGTACTTC TRBJ2-7 TRBV6-5 NA
CASSLSGAYEQFF TGCGCCAGCAGCTTATCAGGGGCCTATGAGCAGTTCTTC TRBJ2-1 TRBV5-1 NA
CSVDGSGTANTGELFF TGCAGCGTGGATGGTAGCGGGACAGCGAACACCGGGGAGCTGTTTTTT TRBJ2-2 TRBV29-1 NA
CASSQAGQASSYNSPLHF TGTGCCAGCAGCCAAGCAGGACAGGCGAGCTCCTATAATTCACCCCTCCACTTT TRBJ1-6 TRBV4-2 TRBD1
CASSLAARTYEQYF TGTGCCAGCAGCTTAGCGGCCAGGACCTACGAGCAGTACTTC TRBJ2-7 TRBV7-8 NA
CASSEGGSGAVDTQYF TGTGCCAGCAGCGAGGGTGGCAGCGGGGCAGTCGATACGCAGTATTTT TRBJ2-3 TRBV9 TRBD2
CASSESEPSEMGYTF TGCGCCAGCAGTGAGTCGGAGCCCAGCGAGATGGGCTACACCTTC TRBJ1-2 TRBV10-1 NA
CASSQDFGTGGLGPQFF TGCGCCAGCAGCCAAGATTTTGGGACAGGGGGGCTAGGGCCACAGTTCTTC TRBJ2-1 TRBV4-3 TRBD1
CAWSFIPGSGDTQYF TGTGCCTGGAGTTTTATCCCGGGGTCCGGGGATACGCAGTATTTT TRBJ2-3 TRBV30 NA